This T cell receptor delta chain was recovered during a study of gamma-delta T cells after stem cell transplantation. This clone is labeled medium-sized. Additional DNA sequences in this sample encode the identical CDR3. TCRdb reapplied CATT to the RT-PCR reads. The table has roughly 2,600 delta-chain clones, approximately 4.5% seen once. CDR1 is GEAIGNYY, CDR2 EKD, per germline. V was clipped by 1 base and J by 0 bases; unmatched bases: 5. The CDR3 is 16 residues long. The V and J genes are TRDV2 and TRDJ1; 9 bases align to TRDD3. The receptor's source is a human donor. It is not recorded whose cells these are; they may come from a transplant donor. Sequencing used gamma-delta T cells. The CDR3 region is CACDTLGDRYTDKLIF. The CDR3 DNA is TGTGCCTGTGACACACTGGGGGACCGGTACACCGATAAACTCATCTTT.